The 10 T cell receptor beta chains in this list originate from one sample, sequenced in a study of cytomegalovirus exposure and HLA in healthy donors. The PCR had 60 Vbeta and 13 Jbeta primers. Here immunoSEQ multiplex PCR was the method, and the copy in TCRdb shows in-frame clones only, minus some. The sample carries 100,000 to 120,000 clones, approximately 80% recorded once. Sequenced: PBMCs. These receptors came from a woman between 18 and 29 years old in good health and CMV-seronegative.

The chain combines TRBV2 with TRBJ1-5; TRBD1 matches 7 bases. CDR3 length: 15 residues. CDR1 SNHLY and CDR2 FYNNEI come from the germline V gene. V gave up 6 bases and J gave up 2 bases; unmatched junction bases: 7. The CDR3 loop reads CASRRQGGGNQPQHF. The CDR3 nucleotides are TGTGCCAGCAGGAGACAGGGAGGAGGCAATCAGCCCCAGCATTTT.

The chain recombines TRBV4-3 with TRBJ1-4; tentative D call: TRBD1 (6 bases). The CDR3 loop spans 16 amino acids. Deletions cut 0 bases from V and 0 bases from J, with 8 bases between. The V gene's germline CDR1 is LGHNA and CDR2 YSLEER. Here the CDR3 reads CASSQEGGPTNEKLFF. DNA of the CDR3: TGCGCCAGCAGCCAAGAGGGGGGGCCAACTAATGAAAAACTGTTTTTT.

The rearrangement links TRBV5-4 to TRBJ1-2; D is undetermined. CDR1 and CDR2 from the germline V gene are SGHNT and YYREEE (reference sequence). CDR3 size: 11 residues. V was clipped by 4 bases and J by 8 bases, with 9 bases between them. DNA for the CDR3: TGTGCCAGCAGCGCCACGGGAGGCTACACCTTC. It encodes CASSATGGYTF. The entire variable domain, with the rest obtained from reference TRBV5-4 and TRBJ1-2, is as follows: ETGVTQSPTHLIKTRGQQVTLRCSSQSGHNTVSWYQQALGQGPQFIFQYYREEENGRGNFPPRFSGLQFPNYSSELNVNALELDDSALYLCASSATGGYTFGSGTRLTVV.

The genes are TRBV5-1 and TRBJ2-5; 7 bases are shared with TRBD1. The last part of the DNA fits TRBJ2-7 better; the J call may be wrong. The CDR3 is 13 residues long. Germline CDR1 and CDR2: SGHRS and YFSETQ. The CDR3 loop is CASSLDRAYEQYF. In DNA form, the CDR3 reads TGCGCCAGCAGCCTCGACAGGGCTTACGAGCAGTACTTC.

The genes are TRBV12-5 and TRBJ2-4; D may be TRBD1 (6 bases). Germline V gene data show CDR1 as LGHNT and CDR2 as FRNRAP. The CDR3 is 18 amino acids. Trimming stripped 3 bases from V and 0 bases from J, with 18 bases between. The CDR3 coding sequence is TGTGCTAGTGGTTTTGCAGGGGTGGACGTCTTAGCCAAAAACATTCAGTACTTC. It translates to CASGFAGVDVLAKNIQYF.

This clone was found a few times. The chain is built from TRBV18 and TRBJ1-1; 8 nucleotides match TRBD1. Germline V gives CDR1 KGHSH, CDR2 LQKENI. This CDR3 contains 18 residues. V was clipped by 5 bases and J by 0 bases; unmatched bases: 14. The CDR3: CASSSRQGTLEVNTEAFF. In DNA form, the CDR3 reads TGTGCCAGCTCATCAAGACAGGGGACCTTGGAGGTGAACACTGAAGCTTTCTTT.

There are a few counts of this clone. The chain employs TRBV7-9 and TRBJ1-1; no clear D. Between the trimmed V and J ends, which lost 7 bases and 7 bases, there was a span of 4 bases. This CDR3 comprises 9 residues. In germline, CDR1 is SEHNR, CDR2 FQNEAQ (reference sequence). CDR3 sequence: CASTGEAFF. CDR3 DNA: TGTGCCAGCACCGGTGAAGCTTTCTTT.

CDR3 protein: CASTTSRGSSFF. The CDR3, as DNA: TGTGCCAGCACTACTTCCCGCGGGAGCTCGTTCTTC. This chain connects TRBV25-1 to TRBJ2-1; 7 bases line up with TRBD2. The germline gives CDR1 MGHDK, CDR2 SYGVNS. V shed 7 bases and J 15 bases; nucleotides not matched to a gene: 12. The CDR3 has 12 residues.

The gene calls are TRBV9 and TRBJ2-3, with D perhaps matching TRBD2 (5 bases). This CDR3 comprises 11 residues. Germline-derived CDR1 and CDR2 are SGDLS and YYNGEE. V was clipped by 4 bases and J by 5 bases, with 5 bases between them. The chain's CDR3 is CASSRGDTQYF. The CDR3 DNA reads as TGTGCCAGCAGCCGGGGAGATACGCAGTATTTT.

CDR3 in amino acids: CASRAGLNNEQFF. CDR3 sequence (DNA): TGTGCCAGCAGGGCGGGACTAAACAATGAGCAGTTCTTC. The chain couples TRBV7-6 to TRBJ2-1; 7 positions match TRBD2. The CDR3 contains 13 residues. Germline CDR1 SGHVS, CDR2 FNYEAQ. V lost 6 bases to trimming and J lost 5 bases; unmatched junction nucleotides: 4.